This T cell receptor (beta chain) was profiled in a study of shared T cell receptors in the human thymus. Germline V gene sequence: CDR1 SGHRS, CDR2 YFSETQ. The ends were cut back, 2 bases at V and 7 bases at J, with 19 bases in the middle. There are 16 residues in the CDR3. Here immunoSEQ multiplex PCR was the method, and the copy in TCRdb shows in-frame clones only, minus some. The sample lists hundreds of thousands of clones, 85% to 95% occurring once. The source of this sequence is a human donor. The specimen was thymocytes. This chain uses TRBV5-1 with TRBJ2-1, with D maybe TRBD1 (6 bases). CDR3 residues: CASSFNREKYRNEQFF. The CDR3, as DNA: TGCGCCAGCAGCTTCAACAGGGAAAAATACCGGAATGAGCAGTTCTTC. Filled out from reference TRBV5-1 and TRBJ2-1, the complete variable domain reads KAGVTQTPRYLIKTRGQQVTLSCSPISGHRSVSWYQQTPGQGLQFLFEYFSETQRNKGNFPGRFSGRQFSNSRSEMNVSTLELGDSALYLCASSFNREKYRNEQFFGPGTRLTVL.